The entry that follows covers one TCR beta chain sequence. Its antigen is not yet known. The sample holds no much larger clone one base away, and base qualities are not on file. This entry is derived from a study of blood T cell repertoires in COVID-19 (dated by TCRdb to 2018 to 2020). About the investigation overall: Samples from collaborators originated in the United States, Italy and Spain and spanned both the acute and convalescent phases of COVID-19. The material from the prospective study consisted of cDNA or gDNA derived from T cells, B-cell-depleted T cells, or PBMCs. Deeply sampled blood TCRbeta repertoires from subjects exposed to, actively infected with, or recovered from COVID-19 were included in the dataset. A freely available public database, intended as a resource for researchers studying the immune response to SARS-CoV-2, is where the repertoires were released. The samples were drawn from two sources: the first 160 participants of the ongoing ImmuneRACE study, and 1,000 to 1,500 subjects contributed by 6 global collaborators. The sample metadata nearly always contained a de-identified subject ID, COVID-19 status, age in years and sex. HLA class I and class II types, where available, came from metadata supplied by the sample provider rather than from assay-based typing. The research as a whole found: How much clinical and demographic metadata was included differed by source and by participant, and the metadata was provided uncurated.

V is pruned by 5 bases and J by 4 bases, leaving 4 bases of the junction without a gene match. The germline V gene provides CDR1 SGHVS and CDR2 FQNEAQ. The CDR3 runs 15 residues from the cysteine to the phenylalanine. Of all the DNA, just the CDR3 is kept, 45 bases in frame from base 1. The immunoSEQ Assay, a bias-controlled multiplex PCR, was used to amplify TCRbeta CDR3 regions from genomic DNA. The source study handled its data this way. The number of nucleated cells in each sample was estimated by amplification of reference gene primers within the assay. Sequence reads were collapsed and filtered to measure the absolute abundance of every unique TCRbeta CDR3 rearrangement. For each sample, productive Simpson clonality was calculated by taking the square root of Simpson's diversity index across productive rearrangements. Held by TCRdb, this immuneACCESS table contains in-frame sequences only and omits some clones. Under half of the omission traces to an unresolved V gene where checked; the cause of the rest is unknown. V and J calls and clone size are copied from that table; D and trimming were computed from the DNA. A total of about 90,000 clones appear in this sample, around four fifths of them only once. About 3.4% of the sample is taken by the ten largest.

Collaborating institutions collected whole blood in K2EDTA tubes following their own protocols. For TCRbeta analysis, collaborators shipped samples as frozen whole blood, isolated PBMCs, or DNA extracted from either of those sample types. Material: peripheral blood. The V and J segments used are TRBV7-8 and TRBJ1-4, and TRBD1 matches 10 of the central bases. This TCR was recovered from a man aged 50 or older with acute or convalescent COVID-19. The CDR3 loop reads CASSGRTGGNEKLFF. The DNA sequence is as follows: TGTGCCAGCAGCGGGAGGACAGGGGGTAATGAAAAACTGTTTTTT.